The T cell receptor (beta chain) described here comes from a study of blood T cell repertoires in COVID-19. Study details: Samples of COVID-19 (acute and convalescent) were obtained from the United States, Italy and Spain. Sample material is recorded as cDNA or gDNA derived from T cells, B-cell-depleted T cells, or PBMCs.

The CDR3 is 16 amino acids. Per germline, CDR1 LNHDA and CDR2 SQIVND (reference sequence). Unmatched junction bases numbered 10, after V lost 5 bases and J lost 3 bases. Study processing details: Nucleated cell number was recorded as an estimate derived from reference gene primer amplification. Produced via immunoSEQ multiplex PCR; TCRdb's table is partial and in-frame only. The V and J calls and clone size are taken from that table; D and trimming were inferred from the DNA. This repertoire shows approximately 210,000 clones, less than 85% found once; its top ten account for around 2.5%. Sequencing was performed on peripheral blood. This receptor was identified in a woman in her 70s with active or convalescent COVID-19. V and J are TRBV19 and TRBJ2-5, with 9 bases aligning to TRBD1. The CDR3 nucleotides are TGTGCCAGTAGTCGGGTAGGGACAGGGAGAAAAGAGACCCAGTACTTC. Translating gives CASSRVGTGRKETQYF.